This TCR beta chain was identified in a study of cytomegalovirus exposure and HLA in healthy donors. The CDR3 runs 15 residues. V was clipped by 4 bases and J by 2 bases; unmatched bases: 5. Germline CDR1 and CDR2: MNHEY and SVGAGI. Both 60 Vbeta primers and 13 Jbeta primers went into the PCR. Here immunoSEQ multiplex PCR was the method, and the copy in TCRdb shows in-frame clones only, minus some. Of under 150,000 clones in the sample, roughly 9.9% were seen once. The rearrangement uses TRBV6-5 and TRBJ2-5, with 9 bases fitting TRBD2. This clonotype originated in a man aged 25-45 years in good health and CMV-seronegative. The sequenced sample consisted of PBMCs. CDR3 loop: CASSWGTSRQETQYF. For the CDR3, the DNA is TGTGCCAGCAGTTGGGGGACTAGCAGACAAGAGACCCAGTACTTC.